This T cell receptor (beta chain) was retrieved from a study of blood T cell repertoires in COVID-19. Study details: Material from acute and convalescent COVID-19 was sourced from the United States, Italy and Spain.

Original processing methods: For nucleated cells, counts were estimated from reference gene primer amplification. Profiling relied on immunoSEQ multiplex PCR, and the TCRdb table lists in-frame clones only, not all of them. V and J calls and clone size are given by that table; D and trimming were obtained from the DNA. The sample holds approximately 230,000 clones; 88% are singletons and the top ten take around 2%. Concerning this clone: The same CDR3 is also encoded by other DNA sequences in this sample.

Sequencing input: peripheral blood. The source is a woman between 35 and 50 years old who had recovered from COVID-19.

The CDR3 loop is CAWSRDSPLHF. The CDR3 DNA reads as TGTGCCTGGAGTCGAGATTCACCCCTCCACTTT. The chain combines TRBV30 with TRBJ1-6; no reliable D call. Trimming took off 2 bases at V and 8 bases at J, with 4 bases between the two ends. CDR1 is GTSNPN, CDR2 SVGIG, per germline (reference sequence). CDR3 length: 11 amino acids.